This T cell receptor (beta chain) is drawn from a study of T-cell reconstitution after alpha-beta-depleted transplantation in children. Whole-study findings and limits: By one year post-transplant, T-cell counts and diversity largely arose from T cells that were newly produced. For some patients, TCRbeta diversity was high at day 60 because of recipient T cells and thymic progenitors that survived. Alpha-beta T cells about two months after transplant reportedly derived from several hundred expanded graft clones.

About this clonotype itself: Its antigen is unidentified.

The CDR3 contains 15 residues. V was pared by 4 bases and J by 4 bases, with 17 bases between. Germline assignment: CDR1 SGHRS and CDR2 YFSETQ. Preparation of the TCRbeta library used unique molecular identifiers. TCRdb fed the PCR reads into MiXCR, producing one record per CDR3 protein. In the table there are about 440,000 distinct CDR3 sequences, about 40% of which are singletons. This clonotype was obtained from a girl aged 2-15 years with aplastic anemia, due to receive a stem cell transplant. The chain employs TRBV5-1 and TRBJ2-5; D call uncertain. The sequencing here drew on PBMCs, taken before TCRalphabeta/CD19-depleted stem cell transplant. The CDR3 loop is CASSRALDLSETQYF. In DNA, the CDR3 is TGCGCCAGCAGCCGCGCCCTTGACTTATCAGAGACCCAGTACTTC.